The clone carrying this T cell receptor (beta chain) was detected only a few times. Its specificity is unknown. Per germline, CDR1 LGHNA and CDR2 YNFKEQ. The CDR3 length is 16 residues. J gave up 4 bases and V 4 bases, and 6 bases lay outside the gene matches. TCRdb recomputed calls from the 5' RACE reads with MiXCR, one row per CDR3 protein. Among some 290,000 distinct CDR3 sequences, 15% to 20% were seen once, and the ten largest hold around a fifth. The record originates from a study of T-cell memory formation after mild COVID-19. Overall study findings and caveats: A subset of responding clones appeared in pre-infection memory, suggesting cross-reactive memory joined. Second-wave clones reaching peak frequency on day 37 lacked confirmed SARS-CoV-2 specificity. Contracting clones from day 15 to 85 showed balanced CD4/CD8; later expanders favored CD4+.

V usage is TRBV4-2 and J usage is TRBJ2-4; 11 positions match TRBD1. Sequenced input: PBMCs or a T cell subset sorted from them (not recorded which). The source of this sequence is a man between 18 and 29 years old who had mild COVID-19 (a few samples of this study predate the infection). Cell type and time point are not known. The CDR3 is CASSPGTGGVKNIQYF. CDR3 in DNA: TGTGCCAGCAGCCCGGGGACAGGGGGGGTGAAAAACATTCAGTACTTC.